This paragraph covers one T cell receptor (beta chain) sequence. Its antigen is unknown. There are no base qualities to consult, and no much larger clone falls within one base. The CDR1 and CDR2 encoded by the germline V gene are SGHDN and FVKESK. The CDR3 starts with the cysteine, ends with the phenylalanine, and has 13 residues. Here the CDR3 DNA is all that survives: 39 bases in frame from base 1. Clipping removes 0 bases from V and 6 bases from J, with 1 as the unmatched junction base count. TCRbeta CDR3 regions were amplified from genomic DNA by means of the immunoSEQ Assay, a bias-controlled multiplex PCR. In the authors' own workflow: Nucleated cell counts per sample were estimated from amplification of reference gene primers within the assay. To quantify the absolute abundance of each unique TCRbeta CDR3 rearrangement, sequence reads were collapsed and filtered. For each sample, productive Simpson clonality was calculated by taking the square root of Simpson's diversity index across productive rearrangements. What TCRdb holds here is the immuneACCESS table cut down to in-frame rearrangements. Part of the clones is not present; checked against another copy, under half of the missing clones reflect an unresolved V gene, and the others are unexplained. V, J and clone size are taken as reported in that table, and D and trimming were inferred from the DNA itself. The sample has around 110,000 clones on record, 82% of them singletons. The biggest ten clones account for roughly 4.3% of the sample.

The data derive from a study of blood T cell repertoires in COVID-19 (dated by TCRdb to about 2020). For the wider study: Samples covering the acute and convalescent phases of COVID-19 were provided by collaborators in the United States, Italy and Spain. HLA class I and class II types, where available, came from metadata supplied by the sample provider rather than from assay-based typing. A de-identified subject ID, COVID-19 status, age in years and sex were almost always included in the sample metadata. The prospective study material was composed of cDNA or gDNA derived from T cells, B-cell-depleted T cells, or PBMCs. Samples came from the ongoing ImmuneRACE study (first 160 participants) plus 1,254 subjects from 6 global collaborators. The repertoires were released in a freely available public database intended as a resource for research on the immune response to SARS-CoV-2. The dataset comprised deeply sampled blood TCRbeta repertoires from subjects exposed to, actively infected with, or recovered from COVID-19.

General findings and caveats noted by the study authors: Clinical and demographic metadata were provided uncurated, with the amount varying by source and participant.

Collaborating institutions collected whole blood in K2EDTA tubes following their own protocols. Collaborator samples were shipped for TCRbeta analysis as frozen whole blood, isolated PBMCs, or DNA extracted from either sample type. Sequenced material: peripheral blood. This TCR came from a woman aged 70 to 79 with acute or convalescent COVID-19. This sequence uses TRBV14 and TRBJ2-5; the junction holds 7 bases that match TRBD2. At the DNA level, the sequence is TGTGCCAGCAGCCAAGAAGCGGGAAAGACCCAGTACTTC. The translation is CASSQEAGKTQYF.